This T cell receptor (beta chain) was captured by sequencing in a study of blood T cell repertoires in COVID-19. On the study more broadly: Specimens from acute and convalescent COVID-19 originated in the United States, Italy and Spain. Sample material is recorded as cDNA or gDNA derived from T cells, B-cell-depleted T cells, or PBMCs.

Authors' methods: Researchers report that nucleated cell counts were estimated from reference gene primer amplification. Assay: immunoSEQ multiplex PCR; the TCRdb copy retains only in-frame clones and omits some. V, J and clone size are taken as reported in that table, and D and trimming were inferred from the DNA itself. The profile shows roughly 200,000 clones, 80% to 90% of them singletons. The sample holds a few counts of this clone. Looked up from germline, CDR1 is GTSNPN and CDR2 is SVGIG (reference sequence). J was trimmed by 2 bases and V by 5 bases; bases with no gene match: 6. The CDR3 spans 13 residues.

The sequencing sample was made of peripheral blood. The TCR was taken from a man aged 18 to 35 with active or convalescent COVID-19. V usage is TRBV30 and J usage is TRBJ2-7; 7 nucleotides match TRBD1. CDR3 sequence: CAWFRDRPYEQYF. CDR3 sequence (DNA): TGTGCCTGGTTCCGGGACAGACCCTACGAGCAGTACTTC.